This entry lists 26 T cell receptor beta chains sequenced from one sample in a study of blood T cell repertoires in COVID-19. TCRdb's table, derived via immunoSEQ multiplex PCR, lists solely in-frame clones and lacks some. This table has under 400,000 clones, approximately 89% appearing once. Sequencing was performed on peripheral blood. These receptors were collected from a woman aged 60 to 75 with COVID-19, enrolled during active disease.

V usage is TRBV29-1 and J usage is TRBJ2-5, with D perhaps TRBD2 (6 bases). The CDR3 consists of 13 residues. CDR1 and CDR2 (germline): SQVTM, ANQGSEA. V was pared by 6 bases and J by 1 base, with 12 bases between. The CDR3 DNA sequence: TGCAGCGTACTGCGGGACTTCCAAGAGACCCAGTACTTC. This encodes CSVLRDFQETQYF.

The chain links TRBV6-7 to TRBJ1-2, with D perhaps matching TRBD1 (6 bases). TRBV6-7 is an open reading frame, and its role is uncertain. This CDR3 is 13 amino acids long. V was cut by 4 bases and J by 5 bases, with 11 bases left in between. CDR3 coding DNA: TGTGCCAGCAGTTTACAGGGTCGGTATGGCTACACCTTC. This codes for CASSLQGRYGYTF.

CDR3 loop: CATSDRSGTGVTDTQYF. The CDR3 DNA follows: TGTGCCACCAGTGACAGATCCGGGACAGGGGTCACAGATACGCAGTATTTT. V and J are TRBV24-1 and TRBJ2-3, with TRBD1 matching over 10 bases. Per the germline V gene, CDR1 is KGHDR and CDR2 is SFDVKD. The CDR3 covers 17 residues. V was clipped by 4 bases and J by 2 bases; unmatched bases: 8.

The chain uses TRBV11-2 and TRBJ2-7, with D maybe TRBD1 (6 bases). The V gene lost 2 bases and the J gene lost 3 bases, with 14 bases spanning the gap. Germline CDR1 SGHAT, CDR2 FQNNGV. This CDR3 comprises 15 residues. CDR3 residues: CASSLKQGDRYEQYF. The CDR3 nucleotides are TGTGCCAGCAGCTTAAAACAGGGAGACCGCTACGAGCAGTACTTC.

This clone has more than one count but fewer than ten. The chain joins TRBV18 to TRBJ2-1; tentative D call: TRBD2 (5 bases). V dropped 2 bases and J dropped 5 bases, with 7 bases sitting between them. CDR1 and CDR2 from the germline V gene are KGHSH and LQKENI. CDR3 length equals 13 residues. The CDR3 DNA reads as TGTGCCAGCTCACCAAGCGGCAACAATGAGCAGTTCTTC. It translates to CASSPSGNNEQFF.

The chain carries TRBV4-1 and TRBJ1-3, with 7 positions matching TRBD1. V was pared by 0 bases and J by 0 bases, with 5 bases of the junction left unmatched. The CDR3 has 17 residues. Per germline, CDR1 MGHRA and CDR2 YSYEKL. The CDR3 coding sequence is TGCGCCAGCAGCCAAGATCGCGGACAGGTCTCTGGAAACACCATATATTTT. This encodes CASSQDRGQVSGNTIYF.

In regard to this clone: The same CDR3 can be traced to other DNA sequences in this sample. The gene calls are TRBV25-1 and TRBJ1-1; TRBD1 might be the D (5 bases). Trimming left V 3 bases short and J 2 bases short, with 10 bases between. The germline gives CDR1 MGHDK, CDR2 SYGVNS. This CDR3 is 14 amino acids long. In nucleotides, the CDR3 is TGTGCCAGCAGTGACGGGACTCCCAACACTGAAGCTTTCTTT. It is translated as CASSDGTPNTEAFF.

This clone was seen once. The rearrangement joins TRBV5-5 to TRBJ1-2; tentative D call: TRBD1 (6 bases). The CDR3 consists of 16 residues. CDR1 SGHKS and CDR2 YYEKEE come from the germline V gene (reference sequence). The V end lost 1 base, the J end lost 4 bases, and 17 bases lay between the germline ends. CDR3 nucleotides: TGTGCCAGCAGCTTGCTTGAGGCGGGGGCCTCCTATGGCTACACCTTC. As protein: CASSLLEAGASYGYTF.

The V call is TRBV19, the J call TRBJ2-2; TRBD1 matches at 11 bases. CDR3 length: 15 amino acids. The germline gives CDR1 LNHDA, CDR2 SQIVND (reference sequence). V shed 5 bases, J shed 7 bases, and the junction held 6 bases outside the gene matches. As DNA, the CDR3 is TGTGCCAGTAGTCTCTGGGACAGGGGGGGCGGGGAGCTGTTTTTT. Amino acids: CASSLWDRGGGELFF.

The CDR3 protein is CASSRGTGELFF. The DNA for the CDR3 is TGTGCCAGCAGCCGGGGCACCGGGGAGCTGTTTTTT. The rearrangement joins TRBV11-3 to TRBJ2-2; D may be TRBD2 (5 bases). The CDR3 consists of 12 residues. V gave up 5 bases and J gave up 4 bases, with 5 bases separating them. CDR1 and CDR2 (germline): SGHNT, YENEEA.

Only a few counts were recorded for this clone. This rearrangement joins TRBV6-4 to TRBJ2-7, with D possibly TRBD1 on 6 matching bases. Trimming took 6 bases from V and 8 from J, leaving 14 bases between them. The CDR3 is made up of 12 amino acids. Germline assignment: CDR1 MRHNA and CDR2 SNTAGT. CDR3 DNA: TGTGCCAGCAGCCTTACCAGGGGACAGCAGTACTTC. It translates to CASSLTRGQQYF.

The chain employs TRBV7-3 and TRBJ2-6, with TRBD2 as a possible D gene (5 bases). Germline V CDR1 and CDR2: SGHTA, FQGTGA. The V end was cut by 6 bases, the J end by 2 bases, with 11 bases between. The CDR3 sequence is 15 residues long. CDR3 loop: CASSPRETGANVLTF. The CDR3 DNA sequence: TGTGCCAGCAGTCCCCGGGAAACTGGGGCCAACGTCCTGACTTTC.

This chain links TRBV29-1 with TRBJ1-1; D is perhaps TRBD1 (6 bases). CDR1 and CDR2 from the germline V gene are SQVTM and ANQGSEA. Trimming pared 2 bases from V and 1 base from J, leaving 14 bases between. The CDR3 consists of 15 residues. CDR3 residues: CSVELTGRKNTEAFF. The CDR3 DNA follows: TGCAGCGTTGAATTGACAGGCAGAAAGAACACTGAAGCTTTCTTT.

The rearrangement joins TRBV18 to TRBJ1-1; tentative D call: TRBD1 (5 bases). Germline CDR1 and CDR2: KGHSH and LQKENI. V was trimmed by 1 base and J by 6 bases, leaving 9 bases between them. This CDR3 has 13 residues. The CDR3 sequence is CASSPRQPPEAFF. The CDR3 bases are TGTGCCAGCTCACCACGACAGCCTCCTGAAGCTTTCTTT.

The genes are TRBV10-1 and TRBJ2-3; D unresolved. The V gene lost 1 base and the J gene lost 0 bases, with 2 bases spanning the gap. CDR1 and CDR2 from the germline V gene are WNHNN and SYGVQD (reference sequence). The CDR3 is 13 residues long. CDR3 nucleotide sequence: TGCGCCAGCAGTGAGTTAAGCACAGATACGCAGTATTTT. Translation: CASSELSTDTQYF.

This chain's CDR3 is CASSPGGVNEQFF. CDR3 DNA sequence: TGTGCCAGCAGCCCCGGGGGAGTCAATGAGCAGTTCTTC. This rearrangement joins TRBV11-3 to TRBJ2-1; perhaps TRBD2 as D (6 bases). The CDR3 consists of 13 residues. CDR1 is SGHNT, CDR2 YENEEA, per germline. V was pared by 5 bases and J by 6 bases, with 11 bases between.

This clone was seen just once. This chain joins TRBV4-2 and TRBJ1-1, with TRBD1 matching 8 bases. The ends lost 0 bases at V and 6 bases at J; junction bases unmatched: 9. The CDR3 is made up of 16 amino acids. Germline V gene data show CDR1 as LGHNA and CDR2 as YNFKEQ. The CDR3 reads CASSQDPQDRASEAFF. The CDR3 DNA reads TGTGCCAGCAGCCAAGATCCGCAGGACAGGGCTTCTGAAGCTTTCTTT.

The V gene is TRBV30, the J gene TRBJ1-6, with D uncertain. The CDR3 is made up of 15 amino acids. Deletions cut 1 base from V and 6 bases from J, with 13 bases between. Germline lookup yields CDR1 GTSNPN and CDR2 SVGIG (reference sequence). The chain's CDR3 is CAWSDQVVGNSPLHF. CDR3 in DNA: TGTGCCTGGAGTGATCAGGTAGTGGGTAATTCACCCCTCCACTTT.

The V gene is TRBV28, the J gene TRBJ1-1; D is perhaps TRBD1 (5 bases). The V and J ends lost 1 base and 1 base respectively, with 10 bases between them. The CDR3 consists of 15 residues. The germline V gene has CDR1 MDHEN and CDR2 SYDVKM. The CDR3 DNA follows: TGTGCCAGCAGTTTATCGTCCCAGGGGAACACTGAAGCTTTCTTT. Its protein is CASSLSSQGNTEAFF.

This clone was seen just once. The chain recombines TRBV4-2 with TRBJ2-2, with D uncertain. There are 14 residues in the CDR3. The germline V gene has CDR1 LGHNA and CDR2 YNFKEQ. Trimming stripped 3 bases from V and 1 base from J, with 6 bases between. The CDR3 region is CASSHSGNTGELFF. The CDR3 DNA is TGTGCCAGCAGCCACTCGGGGAACACCGGGGAGCTGTTTTTT.

The genes are TRBV21-1 and TRBJ1-5; the DNA was not compared with TRBD1, the D call given in the table. TRBV21-1 is reported as a pseudogene. This CDR3 has 16 residues. The CDR3 nucleotides read TGTGCCAGCAGCAAGGACAGGGTGAGAAGCAATCAGCCCCAGCATTTT. It translates to CASSKDRVRSNQPQHF.

The chain employs TRBV19 and TRBJ1-2, with 7 bases fitting TRBD1. The germline CDR1 and CDR2 sequences are LNHDA and SQIVND (reference sequence). The ends lost 4 bases at V and 2 bases at J; junction bases unmatched: 10. CDR3 length: 16 amino acids. This CDR3 is CASSTRNPTGNYGYTF. In DNA, the CDR3 is TGTGCCAGTAGTACCCGAAACCCGACAGGGAACTATGGCTACACCTTC.

This sequence joins TRBV19 and TRBJ1-5; tentatively, D is TRBD1 (6 bases). The V and J ends lost 5 bases and 0 bases respectively, with 20 bases between them. The CDR3 loop spans 18 amino acids. Germline assignment: CDR1 LNHDA and CDR2 SQIVND (reference sequence). This chain's CDR3 is CASSQTGREVYSNQPQHF. Here the CDR3 DNA reads TGTGCCAGTAGTCAAACAGGGAGGGAAGTTTATAGCAATCAGCCCCAGCATTTT.

The genes are TRBV11-2 and TRBJ2-5; 8 bases agree with TRBD2. Germline CDR1 is SGHAT and CDR2 is FQNNGV. J was trimmed by 10 bases and V by 5 bases; bases with no gene match: 15. This CDR3 is built from 15 residues. The CDR3 protein is CASSPLDSGGIYQYF. CDR3 bases: TGTGCCAGCAGCCCCCTTGACAGCGGGGGAATTTACCAGTACTTC.

The rearrangement joins TRBV19 to TRBJ1-2; D unresolved. Germline V gene lookup returns CDR1 LNHDA and CDR2 SQIVND (reference sequence). The CDR3 length is 15 residues. The V end lost 4 bases, the J end lost 4 bases, and 16 bases lay between the germline ends. The CDR3, as DNA: TGTGCCAGTAGTAGAGGAGGCGGTTTCTCCTATGGCTACACCTTC. Its protein product is CASSRGGGFSYGYTF.

This clone was seen a single time. The chain uses TRBV15 and TRBJ1-4; 9 bases align to TRBD1. CDR1 is LNHNV, CDR2 YYDKDF, per germline (reference sequence). This CDR3 has 16 residues. V shed 2 bases and J 2 bases; nucleotides not matched to a gene: 3. CDR3 region: CATSRPGTGTNEKLFF. CDR3 DNA: TGTGCCACCAGCAGACCCGGGACAGGGACTAATGAAAAACTGTTTTTT.